What follows are 27 T cell receptor beta chains derived from one specimen sequenced in a study of technical replicates of blood from a few donors. Method: immunoSEQ multiplex PCR; TCRdb's copy keeps in-frame clones and lacks some. The sample has roughly 76,000 clones; 94% are singletons. Sequencing was performed on T cells isolated from PBMCs. These receptors were collected from a human donor in good health.

This chain connects TRBV5-1 to TRBJ1-1; a weak D match, TRBD1 (5 bases). The V end was cut by 0 bases, the J end by 8 bases, with 11 bases between. Germline V gives CDR1 SGHRS, CDR2 YFSETQ. The CDR3 length is 13 residues. CDR3 sequence: CASSLVGGREAFF. CDR3 sequence (DNA): TGCGCCAGCAGCTTGGTTGGGGGGAGAGAAGCTTTCTTT.

The chain carries TRBV25-1 and TRBJ1-2; the D gene is possibly TRBD1 (5 bases). Trimming removed 4 bases from V and 5 bases from J, with 14 bases in between. The CDR3 runs 14 residues. Germline V gene lookup returns CDR1 MGHDK and CDR2 SYGVNS. CDR3 sequence (DNA): TGTGCCAGCAGTGGGGGGGAATCTCCTTATGGCTACACCTTC. This sequence encodes CASSGGESPYGYTF.

The chain joins TRBV28 to TRBJ2-1, with D tentatively TRBD2 (5 bases). CDR3 length: 15 residues. The V end lost 9 bases, the J end lost 3 bases, and 18 bases lay between the germline ends. Germline assignment: CDR1 MDHEN and CDR2 SYDVKM. The DNA for the CDR3 is TGTGCCAGTGGCTTCGATTCGGGAAGCTACAATGAGCAGTTCTTC. The encoded protein is CASGFDSGSYNEQFF.

The genes are TRBV14 and TRBJ1-2; a possible D gene is TRBD1 (6 bases). V dropped 4 bases and J dropped 3 bases, with 15 bases sitting between them. CDR3 length equals 15 residues. Germline V lookup: CDR1 SGHDN, CDR2 FVKESK. The CDR3 protein is CASSPGQRNDYGYTF. CDR3 coding DNA: TGTGCCAGCAGCCCCGGACAGCGAAATGACTATGGCTACACCTTC.

This sequence joins TRBV7-3 and TRBJ2-2; TRBD2 matches at 7 bases. Germline V gene data show CDR1 as SGHTA and CDR2 as FQGTGA. The J segment lost 7 bases and the V segment lost 9 bases, leaving 11 bases of the junction unmatched. The CDR3 length is 14 residues. This CDR3 reads CASQRAREDGELFF. CDR3 bases: TGTGCCAGTCAGCGGGCCCGGGAGGACGGGGAGCTGTTTTTT.

The chain employs TRBV18 and TRBJ2-7; TRBD1 matches at 9 bases. J lost 3 bases, V lost 4 bases, and 1 base had no gene match. Germline CDR1 KGHSH, CDR2 LQKENI. This CDR3 is built from 13 residues. In DNA form, the CDR3 reads TGTGCCAGCTCACGGGACAGGGTCTACGAGCAGTACTTC. Translated: CASSRDRVYEQYF.

The genes are TRBV5-6 and TRBJ1-5; D gene ambiguous. Germline V gene sequence: CDR1 SGHDT, CDR2 YYEEEE. The CDR3 has 18 residues. With 1 base removed from V and 4 bases from J, the gap between germline ends came to 21 bases. The CDR3 loop is CASSLSQWGDTDNQPQHF. CDR3 DNA: TGTGCCAGCAGCTTGAGTCAATGGGGAGACACGGATAATCAGCCCCAGCATTTT.

The chain uses TRBV28 and TRBJ2-5, with TRBD1 identical over 7 bases. The ends lost 7 bases at V and 5 bases at J; junction bases unmatched: 13. Germline CDR1 and CDR2: MDHEN and SYDVKM. The CDR3 loop spans 15 amino acids. Here the CDR3 reads CASTLSTGSWETQYF. CDR3 nucleotide sequence: TGTGCCAGCACCTTATCGACAGGGTCCTGGGAGACCCAGTACTTC.

This clone was seen more than once but under ten times. This chain links TRBV11-2 with TRBJ2-7; D is perhaps TRBD1 (5 bases). This CDR3 region has 14 residues. V was shortened by 1 base and J by 3 bases, with 10 bases between the two germline ends. The germline V gene encodes CDR1 SGHAT and CDR2 FQNNGV. In nucleotides, the CDR3 is TGTGCCAGCAGCTTAGCCCTTAGGGGCTACGAGCAGTACTTC. The encoded protein is CASSLALRGYEQYF.

The V call is TRBV5-1, the J call TRBJ2-7; possibly TRBD2 for D (6 bases). Germline V gene sequence: CDR1 SGHRS, CDR2 YFSETQ. Trimming cost V 0 bases and J 2 bases, with 15 bases left between them. This CDR3 is built from 16 residues. Written as DNA, the CDR3 is TGCGCCAGCAGCTTGGGAACTATAGGGAGGACCTACGAGCAGTACTTC. Its protein product is CASSLGTIGRTYEQYF.

The chain combines TRBV19 with TRBJ1-1, with 8 nucleotides matching TRBD1. Germline V gene lookup returns CDR1 LNHDA and CDR2 SQIVND (reference sequence). The CDR3 extends over 14 amino acids. The V gene end was trimmed by 7 bases and the J gene end by 6 bases; junction bases not matched to a gene: 10. CDR3 sequence (DNA): TGTGCCAGTATTAAAAGACAGGGGCTATCTGAAGCTTTCTTT. This encodes CASIKRQGLSEAFF. Complete variable domain (other parts from reference TRBV19 and TRBJ1-1): DGGITQSPKYLFRKEGQNVTLSCEQNLNHDAMYWYRQDPGQGLRLIYYSQIVNDFQKGDIAEGYSVSREKKESFPLTVTSAQKNPTAFYLCASIKRQGLSEAFFGQGTRLTVV.

The V gene is TRBV6-1, the J gene TRBJ1-2, with D possibly TRBD1 on 6 matching bases. The germline CDR1 and CDR2 sequences are MNHNS and SASEGT. The CDR3 consists of 13 residues. V was pared by 6 bases and J by 4 bases, with 12 bases between. This CDR3 is CASSQDSIYGYTF. DNA for the CDR3: TGTGCCAGCAGCCAGGACAGTATCTATGGCTACACCTTC.

This clone was recorded once. V and J are TRBV6-6 and TRBJ2-5, with 7 bases fitting TRBD2. The V segment lost 7 bases and the J segment 5 bases; nucleotides outside the gene matches: 13. The CDR3 is 15 residues long. Germline V gene sequence: CDR1 MNHNY, CDR2 SVGAGI (reference sequence). The CDR3 region is CASTPKRGLPETQYF. CDR3 nucleotide sequence: TGTGCCAGCACCCCGAAGCGGGGCCTCCCTGAGACCCAGTACTTC.

This chain links TRBV23-1 with TRBJ2-5; 7 bases align to TRBD1. TRBV23-1 is classed as an ORF, of uncertain function. The V segment lost 0 bases and the J segment 4 bases; nucleotides outside the gene matches: 2. This CDR3 spans 14 amino acids. The CDR3 is CASSQSYRGETQYF. CDR3 nucleotides: TGCGCCAGCAGTCAATCATACAGGGGAGAGACCCAGTACTTC.

The J gene is TRBJ2-1, the V gene TRBV4-2, with D possibly matching TRBD2 (5 bases). The germline CDR1 and CDR2 sequences are LGHNA and YNFKEQ. The CDR3 is 15 amino acids. V was trimmed by 2 bases and J by 6 bases, leaving 14 bases between them. The CDR3 coding sequence is TGTGCCAGCAGCCAAACGACCTTTCGGGGCAATGAGCAGTTCTTC. It encodes CASSQTTFRGNEQFF.

The J gene is TRBJ2-7, the V gene TRBV7-9, with 12 nucleotides matching TRBD2. With 2 bases clipped from V and 5 bases from J, the junction kept 4 bases outside the gene matches. CDR1 is SEHNR and CDR2 is FQNEAQ in the germline V gene (reference sequence). The CDR3 loop spans 15 amino acids. The CDR3 bases are TGTGCCAGCAGCTTAAAACTAGCGGGAGGCGACGAGCAGTACTTC. This sequence encodes CASSLKLAGGDEQYF.

The chain recombines TRBV2 with TRBJ1-5; 7 positions agree with TRBD1. Germline lookup yields CDR1 SNHLY and CDR2 FYNNEI. The CDR3 extends over 14 amino acids. The trim removed 4 bases at V and 7 bases at J, leaving 7 bases unmatched. CDR3 residues: CASSGRQGPQPQHF. The CDR3 region has the DNA TGTGCCAGCAGTGGGCGACAGGGACCGCAGCCCCAGCATTTT.

The V call is TRBV4-1, the J call TRBJ1-2, with 8 bases lining up with TRBD1. This CDR3 contains 16 residues. Germline-derived CDR1 and CDR2 are MGHRA and YSYEKL. V lost 0 bases, J lost 8 bases, and 11 bases stayed unmatched. The CDR3 DNA follows: TGCGCCAGCAGCCAAGATGTGAACAGGGGGAGATGGGGCTACACCTTC. It specifies CASSQDVNRGRWGYTF.

The V and J genes are TRBV9 and TRBJ1-3; TRBD1 is a possible D gene (5 bases). V was pared by 3 bases and J by 8 bases, with 12 bases between. The CDR3 has 13 amino acids. Germline CDR1 and CDR2: SGDLS and YYNGEE. The CDR3 sequence: CASSGLGGDTIYF. In DNA, the CDR3 is TGTGCCAGCAGCGGACTAGGAGGGGACACCATATATTTT.

The J gene is TRBJ1-1, the V gene TRBV7-9; 10 bases fit TRBD1. The germline gives CDR1 SEHNR, CDR2 FQNEAQ (reference sequence). This CDR3 contains 13 residues. The V gene end was trimmed by 8 bases and the J gene end by 5 bases; junction bases not matched to a gene: 5. The CDR3 nucleotides are TGTGCCAGCGCCTGGGACAGGGGTACTGAAGCTTTCTTT. Translation gives CASAWDRGTEAFF.

V usage is TRBV4-1 and J usage is TRBJ2-3, with 14 bases fitting TRBD2. V shed 4 bases, J shed 3 bases, and the junction held 15 bases outside the gene matches. This CDR3 comprises 20 residues. Germline V gives CDR1 MGHRA, CDR2 YSYEKL. The chain's CDR3 is CASSPTRLAGGSIPTDTQYF. As DNA, the CDR3 is TGCGCCAGCAGCCCTACAAGACTAGCGGGGGGGTCCATACCGACAGATACGCAGTATTTT.

This clone was recorded only once. The chain recombines TRBV2 with TRBJ2-1; 10 bases match TRBD2. The CDR3 is 16 amino acids. CDR1 is SNHLY and CDR2 is FYNNEI in the germline V gene. Unmatched junction bases numbered 11, after V lost 6 bases and J lost 6 bases. The DNA of the CDR3 is TGTGCCAGCAGATACATAGCGGGGGGAGGCGGCAATGAGCAGTTCTTC. It is translated as CASRYIAGGGGNEQFF.

The V and J genes are TRBV11-2 and TRBJ2-7; TRBD2 agrees at 7 bases. CDR1 and CDR2 from the germline V gene are SGHAT and FQNNGV. V shed 7 bases and J 6 bases; nucleotides not matched to a gene: 15. CDR3 length: 15 residues. The CDR3 is CASTSEAGVVLEQYF. CDR3 coding DNA: TGTGCCAGCACCTCCGAGGCGGGAGTAGTCCTCGAGCAGTACTTC.

CDR3 amino acids: CASSETPSPNEQFF. DNA of the CDR3: TGTGCCAGCAGTGAAACTCCTTCCCCGAATGAGCAGTTCTTC. The V and J genes are TRBV6-1 and TRBJ2-1; unclear D gene. Germline assignment: CDR1 MNHNS and CDR2 SASEGT. The length of the CDR3 is 14 residues. Trimming pared 2 bases from V and 7 bases from J, leaving 12 bases between.

The chain carries TRBV5-6 and TRBJ1-4; D remains ambiguous. Germline V CDR1 and CDR2: SGHDT, YYEEEE. The CDR3 extends over 14 amino acids. Deletions cut 2 bases from V and 5 bases from J, with 10 bases between. This CDR3 is CASSLAGINEKLFF. CDR3 nucleotides: TGTGCCAGCAGCTTAGCGGGCATAAATGAAAAACTGTTTTTT.

This rearrangement joins TRBV25-1 to TRBJ1-6; D is unresolved. Per germline, CDR1 MGHDK and CDR2 SYGVNS. The CDR3 runs 14 residues. V lost 4 bases to trimming and J lost 9 bases, with 13 bases between them. CDR3 coding DNA: TGTGCCAGCAGTGCCCCCCCGTCGAGTTCACCCCTCCACTTT. Translating gives CASSAPPSSSPLHF.

The V call is TRBV7-2, the J call TRBJ2-4; D is possibly TRBD1 (6 bases). The length of the CDR3 is 14 residues. The germline V and J ends were trimmed by 3 bases and 6 bases, with 12 bases remaining between them. Germline V gene sequence: CDR1 SGHTA, CDR2 FQGNSA. The CDR3 region has the DNA TGTGCCAGCAGCTTCATGGGGACATCAAACATTCAGTACTTC. Protein: CASSFMGTSNIQYF. Filled out from reference TRBV7-2 and TRBJ2-4, the complete variable domain reads GAGVSQSPSNKVTEKGKDVELRCDPISGHTALYWYRQSLGQGLEFLIYFQGNSAPDKSGLPSDRFSAERTGGSVSTLTIQRTQQEDSAVYLCASSFMGTSNIQYFGAGTRLSVL.